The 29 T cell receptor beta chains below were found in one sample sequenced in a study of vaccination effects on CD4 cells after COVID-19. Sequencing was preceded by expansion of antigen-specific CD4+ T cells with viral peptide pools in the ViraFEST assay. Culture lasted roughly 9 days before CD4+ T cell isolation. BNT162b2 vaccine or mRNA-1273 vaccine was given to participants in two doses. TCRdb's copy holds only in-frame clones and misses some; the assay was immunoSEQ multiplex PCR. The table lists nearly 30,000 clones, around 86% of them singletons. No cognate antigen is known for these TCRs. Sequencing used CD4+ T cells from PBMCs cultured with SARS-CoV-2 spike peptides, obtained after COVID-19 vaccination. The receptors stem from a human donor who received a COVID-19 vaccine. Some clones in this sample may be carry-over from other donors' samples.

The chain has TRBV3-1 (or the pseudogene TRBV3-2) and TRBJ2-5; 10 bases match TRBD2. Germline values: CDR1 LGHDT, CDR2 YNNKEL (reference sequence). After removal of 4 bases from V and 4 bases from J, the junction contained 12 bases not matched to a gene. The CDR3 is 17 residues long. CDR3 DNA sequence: TGTGCCAGCAGCCCCCCCCAGGGAGCGGGGGGGGCAGAGACCCAGTACTTC. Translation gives CASSPPQGAGGAETQYF.

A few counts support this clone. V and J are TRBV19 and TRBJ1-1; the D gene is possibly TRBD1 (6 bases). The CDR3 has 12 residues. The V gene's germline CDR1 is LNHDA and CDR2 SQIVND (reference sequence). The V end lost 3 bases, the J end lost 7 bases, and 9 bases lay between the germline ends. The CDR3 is CASSMLDSEAFF. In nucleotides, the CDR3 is TGTGCCAGTAGTATGTTGGACAGTGAAGCTTTCTTT.

The CDR3 region is CASSLRGQGEQYV. Here the CDR3 DNA reads TGTGCCAGCAGCCTCAGGGGGCAGGGCGAGCAGTACGTC. V gene TRBV3-1 (or the pseudogene TRBV3-2) combines with J gene TRBJ2-7; TRBD1 agrees at 8 bases. The germline V gene has CDR1 LGHDT and CDR2 YNNKEL (reference sequence). Germline trimming cut 4 bases from V and 6 bases from J; bases unmatched to any gene: 5. The CDR3 spans 13 residues.

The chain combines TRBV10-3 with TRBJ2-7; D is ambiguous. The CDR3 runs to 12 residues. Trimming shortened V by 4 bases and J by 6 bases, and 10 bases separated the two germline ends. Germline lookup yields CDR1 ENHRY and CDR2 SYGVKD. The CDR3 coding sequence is TGTGCCATCAGTGTGGGTTTTGGCGAGCAGTACGTC. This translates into CAISVGFGEQYV.

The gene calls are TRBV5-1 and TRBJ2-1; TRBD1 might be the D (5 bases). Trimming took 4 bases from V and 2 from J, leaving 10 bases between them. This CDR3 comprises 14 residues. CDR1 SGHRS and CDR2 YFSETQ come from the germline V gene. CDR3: CASSQGSTYNEQFF. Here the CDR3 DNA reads TGCGCCAGCAGCCAGGGCAGCACCTACAATGAGCAGTTCTTC.

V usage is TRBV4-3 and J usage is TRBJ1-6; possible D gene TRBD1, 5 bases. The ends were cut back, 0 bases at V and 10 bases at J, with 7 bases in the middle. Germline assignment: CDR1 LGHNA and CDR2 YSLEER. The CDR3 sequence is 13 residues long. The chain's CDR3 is CASSQEEGSPLHF. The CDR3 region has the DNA TGCGCCAGCAGCCAAGAGGAGGGGTCACCCCTCCACTTT.

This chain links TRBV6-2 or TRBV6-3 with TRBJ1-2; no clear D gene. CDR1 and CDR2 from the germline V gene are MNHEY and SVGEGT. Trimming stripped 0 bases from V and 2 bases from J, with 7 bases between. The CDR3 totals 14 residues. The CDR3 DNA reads TGTGCCAGCAGTTACTCGAAACAGAACTATGGCTACACCTTC. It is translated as CASSYSKQNYGYTF.

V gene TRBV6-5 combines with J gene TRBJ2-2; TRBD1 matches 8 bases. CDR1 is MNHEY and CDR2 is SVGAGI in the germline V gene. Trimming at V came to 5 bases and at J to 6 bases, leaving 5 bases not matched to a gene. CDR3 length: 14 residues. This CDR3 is CASSLTGDAGELFF. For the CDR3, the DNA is TGTGCCAGCAGTCTGACAGGGGACGCCGGGGAGCTGTTTTTT.

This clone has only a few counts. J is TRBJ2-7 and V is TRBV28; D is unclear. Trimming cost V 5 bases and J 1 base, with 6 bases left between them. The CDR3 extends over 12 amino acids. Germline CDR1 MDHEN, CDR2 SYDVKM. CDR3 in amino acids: CASSTGSYEQYV. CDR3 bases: TGTGCCAGCAGTACCGGGTCCTACGAGCAGTACGTC.

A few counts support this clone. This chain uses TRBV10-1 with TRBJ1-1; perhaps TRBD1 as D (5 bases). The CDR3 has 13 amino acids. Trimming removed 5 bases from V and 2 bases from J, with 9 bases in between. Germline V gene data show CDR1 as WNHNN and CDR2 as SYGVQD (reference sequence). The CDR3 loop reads CASSPGLNTEAFF. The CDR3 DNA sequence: TGCGCCAGCAGTCCGGGACTTAACACTGAAGCTTTCTTT.

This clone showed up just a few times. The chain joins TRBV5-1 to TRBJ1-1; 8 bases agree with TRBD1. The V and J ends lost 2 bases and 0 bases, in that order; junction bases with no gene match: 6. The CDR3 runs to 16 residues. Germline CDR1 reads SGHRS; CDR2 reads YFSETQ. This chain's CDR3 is CASSFLGQGLNTEAFF. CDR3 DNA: TGCGCCAGCAGCTTCCTAGGACAGGGCCTGAACACTGAAGCTTTCTTT.

In DNA form, the CDR3 reads TGCAGCGTTGAATCGAGTAGCGGGGGGGTGAATGAGCAGTTCTTC. This translates into CSVESSSGGVNEQFF. The chain links TRBV29-1 to TRBJ2-1; 11 bases match TRBD2. The CDR3 has 15 residues. Losses at the gene ends were 2 bases for V and 7 bases for J; bases not matched to a gene: 7. CDR1 SQVTM and CDR2 ANQGSEA come from the germline V gene.

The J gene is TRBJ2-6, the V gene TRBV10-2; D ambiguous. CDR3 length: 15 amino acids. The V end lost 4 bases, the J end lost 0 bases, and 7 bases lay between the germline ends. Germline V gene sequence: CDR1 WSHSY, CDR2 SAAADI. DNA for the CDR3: TGCGCCAGCAGTGGTCAGAACTCTGGGGCCAACGTCCTGACTTTC. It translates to CASSGQNSGANVLTF.

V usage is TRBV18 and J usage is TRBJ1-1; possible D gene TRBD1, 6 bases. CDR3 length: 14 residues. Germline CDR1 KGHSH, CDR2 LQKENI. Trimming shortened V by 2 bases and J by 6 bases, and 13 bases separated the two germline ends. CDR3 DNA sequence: TGTGCCAGCTCACCATTGGGGGCCGGGGCTGAAGCTTTCTTT. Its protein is CASSPLGAGAEAFF.

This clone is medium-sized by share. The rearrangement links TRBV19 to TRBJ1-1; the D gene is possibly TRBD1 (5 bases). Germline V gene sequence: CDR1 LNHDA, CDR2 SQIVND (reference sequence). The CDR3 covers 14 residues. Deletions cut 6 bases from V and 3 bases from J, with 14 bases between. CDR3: CASSSDRLHTEAFF. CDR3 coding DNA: TGTGCCAGTAGCAGCGACAGATTACACACTGAAGCTTTCTTT.

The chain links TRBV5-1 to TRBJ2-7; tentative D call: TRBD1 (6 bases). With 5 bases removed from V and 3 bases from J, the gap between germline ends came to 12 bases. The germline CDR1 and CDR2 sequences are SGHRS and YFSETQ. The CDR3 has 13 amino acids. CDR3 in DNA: TGCGCCAGCAGTCATGGACAGAACTACGAGCAGTACGTC. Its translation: CASSHGQNYEQYV.

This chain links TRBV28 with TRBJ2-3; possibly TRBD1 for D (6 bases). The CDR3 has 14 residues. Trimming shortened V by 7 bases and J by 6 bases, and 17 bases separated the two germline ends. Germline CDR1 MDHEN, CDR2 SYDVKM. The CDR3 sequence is CASTAGDVRDTQYF. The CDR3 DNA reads TGTGCCAGCACTGCAGGGGACGTCCGCGATACGCAGTATTTT. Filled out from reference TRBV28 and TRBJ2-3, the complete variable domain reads DVKVTQSSRYLVKRTGEKVFLECVQDMDHENMFWYRQDPGLGLRLIYFSYDVKMKEKGDIPEGYSVSREKKERFSLILESASTNQTSMYLCASTAGDVRDTQYFGPGTRLTVL.

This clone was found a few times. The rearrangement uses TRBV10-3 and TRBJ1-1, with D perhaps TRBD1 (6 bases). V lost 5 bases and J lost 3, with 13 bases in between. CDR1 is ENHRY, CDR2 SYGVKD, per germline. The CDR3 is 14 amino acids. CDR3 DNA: TGTGCCATCAGTCATACAGGGTCCGACACTGAAGCTTTCTTT. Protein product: CAISHTGSDTEAFF.

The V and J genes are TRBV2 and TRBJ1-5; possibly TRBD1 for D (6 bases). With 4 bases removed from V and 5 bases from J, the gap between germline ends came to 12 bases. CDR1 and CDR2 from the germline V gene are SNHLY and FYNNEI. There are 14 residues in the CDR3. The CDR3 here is CASSGTGPYQPQHF. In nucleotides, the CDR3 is TGTGCCAGCAGTGGTACAGGGCCTTATCAGCCCCAGCATTTT.

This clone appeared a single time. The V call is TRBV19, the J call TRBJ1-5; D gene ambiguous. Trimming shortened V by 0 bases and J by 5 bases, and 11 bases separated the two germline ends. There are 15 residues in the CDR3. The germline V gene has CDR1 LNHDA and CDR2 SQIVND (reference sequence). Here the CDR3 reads CASSIDLWEYQPQHF. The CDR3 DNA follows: TGTGCCAGTAGTATAGATCTCTGGGAGTATCAGCCCCAGCATTTT.

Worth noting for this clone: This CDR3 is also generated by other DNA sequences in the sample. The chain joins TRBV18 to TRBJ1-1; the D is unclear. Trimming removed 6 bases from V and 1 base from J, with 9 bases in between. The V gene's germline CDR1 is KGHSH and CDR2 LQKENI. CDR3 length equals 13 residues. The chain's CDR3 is CASSPSGNTEAFF. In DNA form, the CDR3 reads TGTGCCAGCTCCCCTTCAGGGAACACTGAAGCTTTCTTT.

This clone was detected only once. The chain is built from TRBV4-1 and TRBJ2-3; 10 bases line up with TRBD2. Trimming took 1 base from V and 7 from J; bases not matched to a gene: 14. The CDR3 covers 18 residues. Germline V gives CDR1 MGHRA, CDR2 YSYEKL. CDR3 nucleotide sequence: TGCGCCAGCAGCCAAGTCTGGGCTAGCGGGGGTCCGGGGTATACGCAGTATTTT. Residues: CASSQVWASGGPGYTQYF.

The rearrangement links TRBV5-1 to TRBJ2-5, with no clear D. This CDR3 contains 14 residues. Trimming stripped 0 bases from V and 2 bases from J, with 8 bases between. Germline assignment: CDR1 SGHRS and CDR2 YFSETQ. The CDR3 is CASSLGGFQETQYF. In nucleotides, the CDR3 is TGCGCCAGCAGCTTGGGGGGATTTCAAGAGACCCAGTACTTC.

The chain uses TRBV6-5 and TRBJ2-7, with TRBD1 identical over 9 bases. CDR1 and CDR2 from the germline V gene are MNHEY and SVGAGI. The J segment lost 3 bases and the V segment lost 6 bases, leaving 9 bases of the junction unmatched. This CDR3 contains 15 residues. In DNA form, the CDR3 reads TGTGCCAGCAGCACACCCGGGACAGGGCACTACGAGCAGTACGTC. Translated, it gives CASSTPGTGHYEQYV.

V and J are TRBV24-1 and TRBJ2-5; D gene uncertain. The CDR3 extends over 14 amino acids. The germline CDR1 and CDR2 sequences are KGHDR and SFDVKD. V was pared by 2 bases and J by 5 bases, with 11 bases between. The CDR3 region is CATSDSRRTETQYF. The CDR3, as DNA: TGTGCCACCAGTGATTCCCGGCGTACCGAGACCCAGTACTTC.

The CDR3 DNA is TGTGCCAGAAGCTACCTCAGACAGAACTCTGGGGCCAACGTCCTGACTTTC. Amino acids: CARSYLRQNSGANVLTF. The chain couples TRBV5-3 to TRBJ2-6; tentative D call: TRBD1 (5 bases). TRBV5-3 is reported as an ORF; its role is uncertain. The CDR3 contains 17 residues. Trimming took 3 bases from V and 0 from J, leaving 13 bases between them.

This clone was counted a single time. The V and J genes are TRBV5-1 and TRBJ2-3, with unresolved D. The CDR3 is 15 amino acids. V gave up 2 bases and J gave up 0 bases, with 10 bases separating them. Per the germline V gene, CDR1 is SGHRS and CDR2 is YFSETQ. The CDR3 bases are TGCGCCAGCAGCTTCGACGGATCTAGCACAGATACGCAGTATTTT. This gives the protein CASSFDGSSTDTQYF.

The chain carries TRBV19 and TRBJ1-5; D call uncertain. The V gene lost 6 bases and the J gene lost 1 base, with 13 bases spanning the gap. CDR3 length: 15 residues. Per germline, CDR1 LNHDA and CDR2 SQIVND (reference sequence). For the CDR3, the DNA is TGTGCCAGTAGCATGGGAGGTTCGAGCAATCAGCCCCAGCATTTT. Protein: CASSMGGSSNQPQHF.

CDR3 in amino acids: CASSEPGGNQPQHF. Written as DNA, the CDR3 is TGCGCCAGCAGTGAACCAGGGGGCAATCAGCCCCAGCATTTT. This chain links TRBV10-2 with TRBJ1-5, with TRBD1 as a possible D gene (6 bases). The germline V gene encodes CDR1 WSHSY and CDR2 SAAADI. V lost 3 bases and J 2 bases, leaving 8 bases between the germline ends. This CDR3 spans 14 amino acids.